This T cell receptor beta chain stems from a study of T cells expressing NK-cell markers. As to this clonotype: Antigen specificity is unknown.

Study-level results: Dominant NKG2C+ clonotypes made up roughly 1.0-8% of CD8+ T cells in several donors. Whether the expanded NKG2C+ T cell clones recognized HCMV remained unclear.

The CDR3 length is 11 residues. CDR1 is SQVTM, CDR2 ANQGSEA, per germline. TCRdb reprocessed the 5' RACE reads, with one entry per CDR3 protein and no DNA. There are about 540,000 distinct CDR3 sequences in the sample, with approximately 3.6% held by the top ten. The chain is built from TRBV29-1 and TRBJ1-1; as DNA is missing, the TRBD1 call by TCRdb cannot be tested. The receptor was isolated from a man aged 18-30 years in good health. The sample consisted of blood T cells: a sorted CD56 or NKG2C T cell subset, CD4+ or CD8+ T cells, or bulk PBMC T cells (not recorded which). The CDR3 sequence: CSAMTGREAFF.